Shown below are 14 T cell receptor beta chains from a single sample sequenced in a study of blood T cells in healthy people across ages. Combining a sample-barcoded 5' primer with a J-beta primer mix, a second PCR ran for about 7 to 12 cycles. TCRdb fed the 5' RACE reads into MiXCR, producing one record per CDR3 protein. The sample records over 1,500,000 distinct CDR3 sequences, 40% to 55% being singletons. The sample taken for sequencing was blood. The receptors shown here come from a woman aged 40 to 49 in good health.

The chain recombines TRBV9 with TRBJ2-1; 8 bases align to TRBD2. Losses at the gene ends were 3 bases for V and 12 bases for J; bases not matched to a gene: 11. CDR3 length: 14 amino acids. The germline V gene encodes CDR1 SGDLS and CDR2 YYNGEE. As DNA, the CDR3 is TGTGCCAGCAGCGAGGCCGGGACTAGTCCGATGCAGTTCTTC. Translation gives CASSEAGTSPMQFF.

The rearrangement links TRBV6-5 to TRBJ2-3; D might be TRBD2 (5 bases). Germline V gene data show CDR1 as MNHEY and CDR2 as SVGAGI. The V and J ends lost 7 bases and 4 bases respectively, with 15 bases between them. This CDR3 is built from 14 residues. The CDR3 nucleotides read TGTGCCAGCACCGCTCCCCGGGGTCCAGATACGCAGTATTTT. This gives the protein CASTAPRGPDTQYF.

The gene calls are TRBV28 and TRBJ2-3; TRBD2 agrees at 9 bases. Germline V CDR1 and CDR2: MDHEN, SYDVKM. The CDR3 consists of 16 residues. V shed 3 bases, J shed 4 bases, and the junction held 8 bases outside the gene matches. The CDR3 sequence is CASSFLPSGAPDTQYF. In DNA form, the CDR3 reads TGTGCCAGCAGTTTTCTTCCTAGCGGGGCCCCAGATACGCAGTATTTT.

This chain links TRBV20-1 with TRBJ1-1; D gene ambiguous. Trimming shortened V by 3 bases and J by 0 bases, and 11 bases separated the two germline ends. CDR3 length equals 14 residues. Germline loops: CDR1 DFQATT, CDR2 SNEGSKA (reference sequence). CDR3 in amino acids: CSASHLTVNTEAFF. The CDR3 region has the DNA TGCAGTGCTAGCCACCTCACAGTGAACACTGAAGCTTTCTTT.

This clonotype has just a few counts. The chain is built from TRBV7-9 and TRBJ1-2; unclear D gene. The V end was cut by 1 base, the J end by 6 bases, with 18 bases between. Per the germline V gene, CDR1 is SEHNR and CDR2 is FQNEAQ (reference sequence). This CDR3 has 16 residues. In DNA, the CDR3 is TGTGCCAGCAGCTTAGGTGGGCAGGATAAACATGATGGCTACACCTTC. Its translation: CASSLGGQDKHDGYTF. Using reference TRBV7-9 and TRBJ1-2 for the parts outside the CDR3, the full variable domain is DTGVSQNPRHKITKRGQNVTFRCDPISEHNRLYWYRQTLGQGPEFLTYFQNEAQLEKSRLLSDRFSAERPKGSFSTLEIQRTEQGDSAMYLCASSLGGQDKHDGYTFGSGTRLTVV.

The rearrangement uses TRBV11-2 and TRBJ2-7; D unclear. The J call may not be correct, given that the DNA end is closer to TRBJ2-5. Per the germline V gene, CDR1 is SGHAT and CDR2 is FQNNGV. The CDR3 is 12 residues long. The CDR3 DNA reads as TGTGCCAGCAGCTTACTCAGTCAGACCCAGTACTTC. Its translation: CASSLLSQTQYF.

The chain joins TRBV20-1 to TRBJ2-7; possibly TRBD1 or TRBD2 for D (6 bases each). The J call may be wrong; the DNA end is better matched by TRBJ2-4. There are 12 residues in the CDR3. Germline CDR1 and CDR2: DFQATT and SNEGSKA (reference sequence). The CDR3 loop is CSVRGARDIQYF. In DNA, the CDR3 is TGCAGTGTTAGGGGGGCAAGGGACATTCAGTACTTC.

The rearrangement uses TRBV6-2 or TRBV6-3 and TRBJ1-5, with D tentatively TRBD1 (6 bases). Between the trimmed V and J ends, which lost 6 bases and 2 bases, there was a span of 14 bases. Germline V CDR1 and CDR2: MNHEY, SVGEGT. CDR3 size: 15 residues. Here the CDR3 reads CASSPTGIGNQPQHF. In nucleotides, the CDR3 is TGTGCCAGCAGCCCTACAGGGATTGGCAATCAGCCCCAGCATTTT.

CDR3 DNA: TGTGCCAGCAGCTTAGGTGCAGGGTTTAGCAATCAGCCCCAGCATTTT. Encoded protein: CASSLGAGFSNQPQHF. The rearrangement joins TRBV7-8 to TRBJ1-5, with a possible D match to TRBD1 (5 bases). There are 16 residues in the CDR3. V dropped 1 base and J dropped 0 bases, with 10 bases sitting between them. CDR1 SGHVS and CDR2 FQNEAQ come from the germline V gene.

The V and J genes are TRBV28 and TRBJ1-2; TRBD1 aligns across 7 bases. The CDR3 runs to 13 residues. With 6 bases clipped from V and 3 bases from J, the junction kept 4 bases outside the gene matches. The V gene's germline CDR1 is MDHEN and CDR2 SYDVKM. The CDR3 protein is CASRDQGDYGYTF. The CDR3, as DNA: TGTGCCAGCAGGGATCAGGGGGACTATGGCTACACCTTC.

This clonotype was seen many times. The chain employs TRBV10-3 and TRBJ2-7; the D is unclear. Germline lookup yields CDR1 ENHRY and CDR2 SYGVKD. Between the trimmed V and J ends, which lost 4 bases and 4 bases, there was a span of 5 bases. The CDR3 has 11 residues. CDR3 bases: TGTGCCATCAGTGCCGGGTACGAGCAGTACTTC. Amino acids: CAISAGYEQYF.

In its sample, this clonotype was seen a few times. V is TRBV12-3 or TRBV12-4 and J is TRBJ2-3; 9 bases align to TRBD2. V was pared by 4 bases and J by 7 bases, with 9 bases of the junction left unmatched. This CDR3 region has 15 residues. The CDR3 sequence is CASSSWLAGTYTQYF. In nucleotides, the CDR3 is TGTGCCAGCAGTTCCTGGCTAGCGGGGACCTATACGCAGTATTTT.

This clonotype appeared a few times. The chain links TRBV25-1 to TRBJ1-4, with TRBD1 as a possible D gene (5 bases). V was trimmed by 8 bases and J by 5 bases, leaving 18 bases between them. This CDR3 spans 15 amino acids. Germline V gene lookup returns CDR1 MGHDK and CDR2 SYGVNS. In nucleotides, the CDR3 is TGTGCCAGCGTGGGGCCTGACAGACGAAATGAAAAACTGTTTTTT. Translation gives CASVGPDRRNEKLFF.

The CDR3 region is CASSEFGSEKLFF. For the CDR3, the DNA is TGTGCCAGCAGTGAATTCGGGAGTGAAAAACTGTTTTTT. V and J are TRBV25-1 and TRBJ1-4; D unclear. The CDR3 totals 13 residues. V lost 1 base and J 7 bases, leaving 7 bases between the germline ends. The germline gives CDR1 MGHDK, CDR2 SYGVNS.